Presented here are 10 T cell receptor beta chains from one specimen sequenced in a study of blood T cell repertoires in COVID-19. Assay: immunoSEQ multiplex PCR; the TCRdb copy retains only in-frame clones and omits some. The table has roughly 200,000 clones, about four fifths seen once. Sequencing used peripheral blood. The receptors here all came from a man in his 70s with active or convalescent COVID-19.

V gene TRBV5-4 combines with J gene TRBJ1-1; D uncertain. The CDR3 is 13 amino acids. Germline V lookup: CDR1 SGHNT, CDR2 YYREEE (reference sequence). Trimming pared 4 bases from V and 3 bases from J, leaving 10 bases between. DNA of the CDR3: TGTGCCAGCAGCCTTAGAGGTGACACTGAAGCTTTCTTT. Its protein product is CASSLRGDTEAFF.

As DNA, the CDR3 is TGCGCCACCCCCTCCCGACTAGCCAAAAACATTCAGTACTTC. It encodes CATPSRLAKNIQYF. This sequence joins TRBV10-1 and TRBJ2-4; D unclear. V was clipped by 10 bases and J by 0 bases, with 13 bases between them. Germline CDR1 is WNHNN and CDR2 is SYGVQD (reference sequence). This CDR3 spans 14 amino acids.

V usage is TRBV9 and J usage is TRBJ2-7; a possible D gene is TRBD2 (6 bases). Germline values: CDR1 SGDLS, CDR2 YYNGEE. This CDR3 region has 15 residues. V lost 4 bases, J lost 0 bases, and 14 bases lay in between. Written as DNA, the CDR3 is TGTGCCAGCAGCCCCGGGGGAAGGAGCTCCTACGAGCAGTACTTC. It is translated as CASSPGGRSSYEQYF.

This rearrangement joins TRBV4-2 to TRBJ2-1; 12 bases are a match to TRBD2. The germline gives CDR1 LGHNA, CDR2 YNFKEQ. CDR3 length: 15 residues. The trim removed 6 bases at V and 6 bases at J, leaving 6 bases unmatched. The CDR3 DNA reads as TGTGCCAGCAGAGAGACTAGCGGGAGTACCAATGAGCAGTTCTTC. It yields the protein CASRETSGSTNEQFF.

The chain carries TRBV11-2 and TRBJ1-4; the D gene is possibly TRBD1 (5 bases). Germline CDR1 SGHAT, CDR2 FQNNGV. The CDR3 has 15 amino acids. Deletions cut 0 bases from V and 3 bases from J, with 8 bases between. The CDR3 is CASSLDQGPNEKLFF. CDR3 DNA sequence: TGTGCCAGCAGCTTAGATCAGGGCCCTAATGAAAAACTGTTTTTT.

The table lists this clone with a count of one. The V gene is TRBV6-5, the J gene TRBJ2-3; D is possibly TRBD2 (7 bases). The germline V and J ends were trimmed by 7 bases and 3 bases, with 17 bases remaining between them. Germline CDR1 MNHEY, CDR2 SVGAGI. CDR3 length equals 15 residues. Written as DNA, the CDR3 is TGTGCCAGCAATATAGGGGGGGTGGGTACAGATACGCAGTATTTT. Protein sequence: CASNIGGVGTDTQYF.

The chain carries TRBV23-1 and TRBJ1-5, with D perhaps TRBD1 (5 bases). TRBV23-1 is designated an ORF whose function remains uncertain. The CDR3 is 15 residues long. V dropped 3 bases and J dropped 7 bases, with 16 bases sitting between them. CDR3 protein: CASSHPPGKDQPQHF. In DNA, the CDR3 is TGCGCCAGCAGTCACCCCCCAGGGAAGGACCAGCCCCAGCATTTT.

The chain uses TRBV5-6 and TRBJ2-7; 8 nucleotides line up with TRBD2. CDR1 SGHDT and CDR2 YYEEEE come from the germline V gene. J lost 6 bases, V lost 3 bases, and 8 bases had no gene match. The CDR3 loop spans 14 amino acids. The CDR3 protein is CASSSLSGDPEQYF. The CDR3 coding sequence is TGTGCCAGCAGCTCCCTTAGCGGGGATCCCGAGCAGTACTTC.

The chain couples TRBV11-2 to TRBJ1-1; D possibly corresponds to TRBD1 (6 bases). Germline V gives CDR1 SGHAT, CDR2 FQNNGV. Between the trimmed V and J ends, which lost 4 bases and 2 bases, there was a span of 11 bases. The CDR3 loop spans 14 amino acids. The CDR3 region has the DNA TGTGCCAGCAGCTCCGGGACATTTAACACTGAAGCTTTCTTT. Translated, it gives CASSSGTFNTEAFF.

The chain carries TRBV3-1 (or the pseudogene TRBV3-2) and TRBJ2-3; D perhaps matches TRBD2 (5 bases). The CDR3 is made up of 12 amino acids. Trimming left V 1 base short and J 7 bases short, with 6 bases between. From germline, CDR1 is LGHDT and CDR2 YNNKEL (reference sequence). The CDR3 DNA reads as TGTGCCAGCAGCCAAGCGGGAAATACGCAGTATTTT. Translation gives CASSQAGNTQYF.